These 20 T cell receptor beta chains originate from one sample sequenced in a study of early T cells in non-severe SARS-CoV-2 infection. TCRdb called the 5' RACE reads again in MiXCR, with one record for every CDR3 protein. The sample has approximately 71,000 distinct CDR3 sequences, roughly an eighth seen once. Sequenced sample: whole blood. The receptors come from an adult who was a healthcare worker with PCR-confirmed SARS-CoV-2 infection or an uninfected control (not recorded which).

The chain joins TRBV5-1 to TRBJ2-3; no firm D call. In germline, CDR1 is SGHRS, CDR2 YFSETQ. V was pared by 0 bases and J by 2 bases, with 7 bases between. The CDR3 has 14 residues. The CDR3 DNA is TGCGCCAGCAGCTTGGCAACAGACACAGATACGCAGTATTTT. Translating gives CASSLATDTDTQYF.

With respect to this clonotype: At one boundary the junction diverges from the germline segment, which might be a read error. The chain carries TRBV7-9 and TRBJ2-2; D remains ambiguous. There are 13 residues in the CDR3. Germline CDR1 reads SEHNR; CDR2 reads FQNEAQ (reference sequence). The CDR3 region is CVSSLSYAGELFF. In DNA form, the CDR3 reads TGTGTCAGCAGCTTATCCTACGCCGGGGAGCTGTTTTTT.

This clonotype has a handful of counts. This chain connects TRBV7-2 to TRBJ2-7; TRBD2 matches 9 bases. The CDR3 has 14 residues. CDR1 is SGHTA, CDR2 FQGNSA, per germline. With 3 bases clipped from V and 3 bases from J, the junction kept 3 bases outside the gene matches. Here the CDR3 reads CASSFSGGLYEQYF. For the CDR3, the DNA is TGTGCCAGCAGCTTCAGCGGGGGGCTCTACGAGCAGTACTTC. Using reference TRBV7-2 and TRBJ2-7 for the parts outside the CDR3, the full variable domain is GAGVSQSPSNKVTEKGKDVELRCDPISGHTALYWYRQSLGQGLEFLIYFQGNSAPDKSGLPSDRFSAERTGGSVSTLTIQRTQQEDSAVYLCASSFSGGLYEQYFGPGTRLTVT.

This clonotype was observed many times. This chain joins TRBV6-6 and TRBJ1-5; D remains ambiguous. The germline gives CDR1 MNHNY, CDR2 SVGAGI (reference sequence). This CDR3 comprises 14 residues. The V end was cut by 7 bases, the J end by 11 bases, with 21 bases between. The chain's CDR3 is CASTGPPYFKAQHF. DNA for the CDR3: TGTGCCAGCACCGGGCCCCCTTATTTTAAAGCCCAGCATTTT.

A word on this clonotype: This could be a read error, since a much larger clone is one nucleotide away. This sequence joins TRBV7-9 and TRBJ2-3; D remains unclear. This CDR3 spans 12 amino acids. CDR1 and CDR2 (germline): SEHNR, FQNEAQ (reference sequence). CDR3: CACSLDQDTQYF. The CDR3, as DNA: TGTGCCTGCAGCTTAGATCAAGATACGCAGTATTTT.

CDR3 loop: CASSLTADTQYF. The CDR3 coding sequence is TGTGCCAGCAGTTTAACGGCAGATACGCAGTATTTT. V gene TRBV12-3 or TRBV12-4 combines with J gene TRBJ2-3; D ambiguous. This CDR3 is 12 amino acids long. Trimming took 2 bases from V and 4 from J, leaving 4 bases between them.

The chain has TRBV11-2 and TRBJ2-1; 8 bases align to TRBD2. The V segment lost 2 bases and the J segment 8 bases; nucleotides outside the gene matches: 11. Looked up from germline, CDR1 is SGHAT and CDR2 is FQNNGV. The CDR3 totals 16 residues. The CDR3 sequence: CASSLIGTRVLHEQFF. DNA for the CDR3: TGTGCCAGCAGCTTAATCGGGACTAGAGTACTGCATGAGCAGTTCTTC.

The chain uses TRBV9 and TRBJ2-7; a weak D match, TRBD1 (6 bases). V was shortened by 0 bases and J by 8 bases, with 15 bases between the two germline ends. Germline V gene data show CDR1 as SGDLS and CDR2 as YYNGEE. The CDR3 runs 14 residues. The CDR3: CASSVGTGKGQQYF. CDR3 DNA sequence: TGTGCCAGCAGCGTAGGAACAGGGAAGGGGCAGCAGTACTTC.

Comment on this clonotype: Germline and junction disagree at one end, which may indicate a read error. This CDR3 reads CTSSFRTGGFTDTQYF. In DNA, the CDR3 is TGTACCAGCAGTTTCCGGACAGGGGGCTTCACAGATACGCAGTATTTT. The chain couples TRBV12-3 or TRBV12-4 to TRBJ2-3; the match to TRBD1 covers 11 bases. This CDR3 has 16 amino acids.

This clonotype was detected ten times or more. This chain links TRBV7-2 with TRBJ1-5; D is unresolved. This CDR3 is built from 14 residues. CDR1 is SGHTA and CDR2 is FQGNSA in the germline V gene. The germline V and J ends were trimmed by 4 bases and 2 bases, with 9 bases remaining between them. The CDR3 DNA is TGTGCCAGCAGCTCGACCGTAGGCAATCAGCCCCAGCATTTT. Amino acid sequence: CASSSTVGNQPQHF.

This chain joins TRBV12-5 and TRBJ1-4, with D possibly matching TRBD1 (5 bases). CDR3 size: 16 residues. The ends were cut back, 2 bases at V and 8 bases at J, with 18 bases in the middle. CDR1 and CDR2 from the germline V gene are LGHNT and FRNRAP. The CDR3 coding sequence is TGTGCTAGTGGTTTGCCCACAGGCGGGAGATACGAAAAACTGTTTTTT. Residues: CASGLPTGGRYEKLFF.

Only a few counts were recorded for this clonotype. This chain links TRBV20-1 with TRBJ2-7, with TRBD2 as a possible D gene (7 bases). This CDR3 is 12 amino acids long. V lost 0 bases to trimming and J lost 9 bases, with 12 bases between them. Germline V CDR1 and CDR2: DFQATT, SNEGSKA (reference sequence). CDR3 loop: CSARDRGAMQYF. DNA of the CDR3: TGCAGTGCTAGAGATCGGGGGGCCATGCAGTACTTC.

This clonotype was observed a handful of times. V and J are TRBV7-9 and TRBJ2-3; 9 positions match TRBD2. In germline, CDR1 is SEHNR, CDR2 FQNEAQ (reference sequence). The ends lost 10 bases at V and 7 bases at J; junction bases unmatched: 21. The length of the CDR3 is 17 residues. The CDR3 nucleotides read TGTGCCACCCAAGGGAGCAAAGCGGGAGGCCCCCTCCATACGCAGTATTTT. This gives the protein CATQGSKAGGPLHTQYF.

This clonotype was observed many times. V gene TRBV6-2 or TRBV6-3 combines with J gene TRBJ2-7; D is possibly TRBD1 (6 bases). Germline V gene sequence: CDR1 MNHEY, CDR2 SVGEGT. V was shortened by 8 bases and J by 6 bases, with 20 bases between the two germline ends. This CDR3 is built from 14 residues. The CDR3 DNA reads TGTGCCAGCGGACGACAGGTGCCGGCTCCCGAGCAGTACTTC. This gives the protein CASGRQVPAPEQYF.

This clonotype occurred a few times. V and J are TRBV4-1 and TRBJ2-1, with D perhaps matching TRBD2 (6 bases). In germline, CDR1 is MGHRA, CDR2 YSYEKL. Trimming shortened V by 1 base and J by 2 bases, and 12 bases separated the two germline ends. The CDR3 consists of 16 residues. The DNA for the CDR3 is TGCGCCAGCAGCCAAGTCACCGGGAGCACCTACAATGAGCAGTTCTTC. Protein sequence: CASSQVTGSTYNEQFF.

Many counts were recorded for this clonotype. J is TRBJ1-3 and V is TRBV6-6, with TRBD1 matching 9 bases. Trimming took 0 bases from V and 0 from J; bases not matched to a gene: 6. The germline V gene encodes CDR1 MNHNY and CDR2 SVGAGI (reference sequence). This CDR3 is built from 18 residues. The CDR3: CASSYSMRTGDSGNTIYF. DNA for the CDR3: TGTGCCAGCAGTTACTCGATGAGGACAGGGGACTCTGGAAACACCATATATTTT.

The table lists this clonotype with a few counts. J is TRBJ2-7 and V is TRBV20-1, with D uncertain. The CDR3 sequence is 12 residues long. The germline CDR1 and CDR2 sequences are DFQATT and SNEGSKA (reference sequence). The V gene lost 5 bases and the J gene lost 2 bases, with 10 bases spanning the gap. The CDR3 is CSAPTETYEQYF. The CDR3 region has the DNA TGCAGTGCTCCAACCGAGACCTACGAGCAGTACTTC.

This clonotype was recorded at least ten times. The CDR3 bases are TGTGCCAGCAGTTACTCACGGACTGGGCAGCCCCAGCATTTT. The encoded protein is CASSYSRTGQPQHF. The chain is built from TRBV6-5 and TRBJ1-5; D is uncertain. The CDR3 is 14 residues long. Between the trimmed V and J ends, which lost 0 bases and 7 bases, there was a span of 10 bases. Per the germline V gene, CDR1 is MNHEY and CDR2 is SVGAGI.

V is TRBV12-3 or TRBV12-4 and J is TRBJ2-2, with TRBD1 identical over 7 bases. The CDR3 has 19 residues. The V and J ends lost 6 bases and 6 bases, in that order; junction bases with no gene match: 22. The CDR3 reads CASRPAPDRRILGAGELFF. The CDR3 DNA follows: TGTGCCAGCAGACCCGCCCCGGACAGGAGGATCCTTGGGGCCGGGGAGCTGTTTTTT.

There are a few counts of this clonotype. The genes are TRBV4-1 and TRBJ2-1; D is uncertain. This CDR3 is built from 15 residues. V dropped 2 bases and J dropped 8 bases, with 16 bases sitting between them. Germline values: CDR1 MGHRA, CDR2 YSYEKL. CDR3 protein: CASSQSLGPADEQFF. The DNA of the CDR3 is TGCGCCAGCAGCCAATCCTTGGGTCCGGCCGATGAGCAGTTCTTC.